This T cell receptor (beta chain) was recovered during a study of cytotoxic CD8 clonotypes in ibrutinib-treated CLL. Study at large: The cohort had over nine relapsed/refractory and over 14 treatment-naive patients, some 17 IGHV unmutated.

On this clone: The antigen is not known.

Using immunoSEQ multiplex PCR, the repertoire was profiled, and TCRdb retains in-frame clones only, with some absent. The sample yields under 300,000 clones, 60% to 75% seen once. Trimming took 6 bases from V and 4 from J; bases not matched to a gene: 8. CDR3 size: 14 residues. CDR1 is ENHRY, CDR2 SYGVKD, per germline. Points from the study as a whole: Starting clonality was above that of age-matched healthy donors and tracked circulating CD8+ T-cell counts.

TCR beta libraries used roughly 2 micrograms of DNA from cryopreserved PBMCs. The J gene is TRBJ1-2, the V gene TRBV10-3, with 7 positions matching TRBD1. The sequence came from a human donor with chronic lymphocytic leukemia. The sequencing here drew on PBMCs, taken after 24 months of ibrutinib treatment. The CDR3 region has the DNA TGTGCCATCAGCACCGGACAGGAACCCTATGGCTACACCTTC. This encodes CAISTGQEPYGYTF.